This TCR beta chain is from a study of CD8+CD57+ T cells in acquired aplastic anemia. TCR beta VDJ combinations and CDR3 sequences were profiled from genomic DNA. TCRdb reprocessed the reads with MiXCR, giving one entry per CDR3 protein. The data show 270,000 or so distinct CDR3 sequences, roughly 82% seen once. Germline lookup yields CDR1 SNHLY and CDR2 FYNNEI. The CDR3 is made up of 14 amino acids. About this clonotype: At one boundary the junction diverges from the germline segment, which might be a read error.

CD8+CD57+ cell expansion, shown by flow cytometry, had occurred in the patients selected for sequencing. V gene TRBV2 combines with J gene TRBJ1-1; no definite D call. This receptor was taken from a human donor with aplastic anemia. Sequenced input: sorted CD4+, CD8+, or CD8+CD57+ T cells (not recorded which) from PBMCs. CDR3 sequence: CASSALRGQTESFF. CDR3 nucleotides: TGTGCCAGCAGCGCGCTACGCGGTCAAACTGAGTCTTTTTTT.